This T cell receptor beta chain is drawn from a study of blood T cell repertoires in COVID-19. Profiling relied on immunoSEQ multiplex PCR, and the TCRdb table lists in-frame clones only, not all of them. The sample records more than 200,000 clones, approximately 83% being singletons. This CDR3 comprises 14 residues. The germline V gene encodes CDR1 SGHVS and CDR2 FQNEAQ. This sequence was found in a man older than 75 with acute or convalescent COVID-19. Sequenced material: peripheral blood. The chain carries TRBV7-8 and TRBJ1-5; a weak D match, TRBD1 (5 bases). The CDR3 region has the DNA TGTGCGACGGGGGGAGGGTACCTCAATCAGCCCCAGCATTTT. Residues: CATGGGYLNQPQHF.